This TCR beta chain was sequenced in a study of cytomegalovirus exposure and HLA in healthy donors. Researchers ran the PCR with 60 Vbeta and 13 Jbeta primers. Generated by immunoSEQ multiplex PCR, the TCRdb table keeps only in-frame clones and is missing some. The sample has around 210,000 clones, 82% seen once; the top ten hold less than 3.5%. In this sample, this clone turned up once. The CDR3 extends over 15 amino acids. V lost 6 bases, J lost 3 bases, and 15 bases lay in between. Germline V gene sequence: CDR1 MNHEY, CDR2 SVGAGI. Sequenced sample: PBMCs. The sequence derives from a woman in her thirties or forties in good health and CMV-seronegative. The rearrangement links TRBV6-5 to TRBJ2-1, with no clear D. CDR3: CASRLTATYYNEQFF. The CDR3 DNA reads as TGTGCCAGCAGATTAACAGCAACTTACTACAATGAGCAGTTCTTC.